What follows are 30 T cell receptor beta chains derived from one specimen sequenced in a study of cytomegalovirus exposure and HLA in healthy donors. The study ran its PCR with 60 Vbeta and 13 Jbeta primers. The assay was immunoSEQ multiplex PCR, and TCRdb's table has in-frame clones only and misses some. The sample lists 140,000 to 150,000 clones, over 70% seen once, with about 6.4% in the top ten. The material sequenced was PBMCs. The receptors derive from a man between 25 and 39 years old in good health and CMV-seronegative.

The J gene is TRBJ1-1, the V gene TRBV14; the D gene is possibly TRBD1 (5 bases). CDR3 length: 16 amino acids. Trimming took off 0 bases at V and 1 base at J, with 12 bases between the two ends. Per germline, CDR1 SGHDN and CDR2 FVKESK. CDR3 sequence reads: CASSQDWGQGNTEAFF. CDR3 in DNA: TGTGCCAGCAGCCAAGATTGGGGCCAGGGGAACACTGAAGCTTTCTTT.

The rearrangement links TRBV19 to TRBJ1-4; no reliable D call. The CDR3 is 13 amino acids. Germline CDR1 and CDR2: LNHDA and SQIVND (reference sequence). Trimming cost V 4 bases and J 3 bases, with 6 bases left between them. CDR3 DNA sequence: TGTGCCAGTAGTAGCGTTTCTAATGAAAAACTGTTTTTT. This gives the protein CASSSVSNEKLFF. The complete variable domain, with remaining parts taken from reference TRBV19 and TRBJ1-4, reads DGGITQSPKYLFRKEGQNVTLSCEQNLNHDAMYWYRQDPGQGLRLIYYSQIVNDFQKGDIAEGYSVSREKKESFPLTVTSAQKNPTAFYLCASSSVSNEKLFFGSGTQLSVL.

V usage is TRBV15 and J usage is TRBJ1-4; the match to TRBD1 covers 7 bases. The CDR3 runs 14 residues. Germline CDR1 is LNHNV and CDR2 is YYDKDF (reference sequence). The J segment lost 6 bases and the V segment lost 3 bases, leaving 4 bases of the junction unmatched. CDR3 DNA: TGTGCCACCAGCAGTTCCGGGACAGATGAAAAACTGTTTTTT. This gives the protein CATSSSGTDEKLFF.

A few counts support this clone. The chain combines TRBV7-9 with TRBJ1-4; possible D gene TRBD1, 5 bases. The CDR3 runs 14 residues. The V gene's germline CDR1 is SEHNR and CDR2 FQNEAQ (reference sequence). V was trimmed by 2 bases and J by 2 bases, leaving 6 bases between them. In DNA, the CDR3 is TGTGCCAGCAGCTTAAAGGGGACTAATGAAAAACTGTTTTTT. Translation: CASSLKGTNEKLFF.

The chain recombines TRBV6-5 with TRBJ1-1; TRBD1 might be the D (6 bases). V lost 3 bases to trimming and J lost 5 bases, with 16 bases between them. The CDR3 totals 15 residues. CDR1 and CDR2 (germline): MNHEY, SVGAGI. CDR3 in amino acids: CASSYPEGGRTEAFF. The CDR3 DNA reads TGTGCCAGCAGTTATCCCGAGGGGGGGCGGACTGAAGCTTTCTTT.

Worth noting for this clone: Sequence at one end of the junction differs from germline and may be a read error. This chain joins TRBV9 and TRBJ2-6, with 7 bases aligning to TRBD1. This CDR3 has 18 amino acids. CDR1 and CDR2 from the germline V gene are SGDLS and YYNGEE. The CDR3 coding sequence is TGTGCCAGCAGCTCATCGACAGGGACCGTCTCTGGGGCCAACGGCCTGACTTTC. This gives the protein CASSSSTGTVSGANGLTF.

There are a few counts of this clone. The rearrangement links TRBV28 to TRBJ1-1; D ambiguous. Germline lookup yields CDR1 MDHEN and CDR2 SYDVKM. CDR3 size: 14 residues. Trimming took 5 bases from V and 4 from J, leaving 14 bases between them. CDR3 DNA: TGTGCCAGCAGTGTCGTTGAGGTTAGCACTGAAGCTTTCTTT. Translating it yields CASSVVEVSTEAFF.

This clone was seen a few times. This rearrangement joins TRBV19 to TRBJ1-6, with D unclear. V gave up 6 bases and J gave up 9 bases, with 18 bases separating them. The CDR3 runs to 15 residues. From germline, CDR1 is LNHDA and CDR2 SQIVND (reference sequence). CDR3 nucleotides: TGTGCCAGTAGGGGAGCGGCCGCCTCGGGTTCACCCCTCCACTTT. Amino acids: CASRGAAASGSPLHF.

The chain combines TRBV19 with TRBJ2-7; 7 bases are a match to TRBD1. After removal of 6 bases from V and 7 bases from J, the junction contained 12 bases not matched to a gene. Germline assignment: CDR1 LNHDA and CDR2 SQIVND (reference sequence). The CDR3 extends over 14 amino acids. CDR3 bases: TGTGCCAGTAGACCGGGACAGCCCTTAGGTGAGCAGTACTTC. Encoded protein: CASRPGQPLGEQYF.

This chain uses TRBV9 with TRBJ2-7; 7 nucleotides align to TRBD1. Germline-derived CDR1 and CDR2 are SGDLS and YYNGEE. The CDR3 loop spans 15 amino acids. Trimming cost V 0 bases and J 2 bases; bases outside gene matches: 5. CDR3 coding DNA: TGTGCCAGCAGCGTAGCAGGGGGTGGGACCTACGAGCAGTACTTC. Translated: CASSVAGGGTYEQYF.

As for this clone: The junction shows a germline mismatch at one end, possibly a read error. This chain uses TRBV25-1 with TRBJ2-1, with D tentatively TRBD1 (6 bases). Germline V gene lookup returns CDR1 MGHDK and CDR2 SYGVNS. CDR3 size: 15 residues. CDR3 bases: TGTGCCAGCAGTGAATCTAGGACAGTTACCAATAAGCAGTTCTTC. Protein sequence: CASSESRTVTNKQFF.

The chain is built from TRBV10-3 and TRBJ2-1, with 12 bases aligning to TRBD1. Germline trimming cut 4 bases from V and 9 bases from J; bases unmatched to any gene: 7. This CDR3 region has 15 residues. CDR1 is ENHRY, CDR2 SYGVKD, per germline. The CDR3 region is CAISVGTGGRVEQFF. The CDR3 nucleotides are TGTGCCATCAGTGTGGGGACAGGGGGCCGGGTTGAGCAGTTCTTC.

The V and J genes are TRBV2 and TRBJ1-5; possible D gene TRBD1, 5 bases. CDR1 is SNHLY and CDR2 is FYNNEI in the germline V gene. Deletions cut 1 base from V and 6 bases from J, with 10 bases between. The CDR3 covers 14 residues. CDR3 DNA: TGTGCCAGCAGTGAAGGGCAGGGCCCTCAGCCCCAGCATTTT. As protein: CASSEGQGPQPQHF.

This clone was detected a few times. The rearrangement links TRBV2 to TRBJ1-2, with 8 bases lining up with TRBD1. Trimming removed 6 bases from V and 7 bases from J; junction bases left unmatched: 7. Germline V lookup: CDR1 SNHLY, CDR2 FYNNEI. The CDR3 consists of 13 residues. The CDR3 spells CASRTGEVRGYTF. The CDR3 DNA reads as TGTGCCAGCAGGACAGGGGAAGTGCGTGGCTACACCTTC.

A few counts support this clone. This chain uses TRBV9 with TRBJ2-5, with 10 positions matching TRBD2. Germline V gene data show CDR1 as SGDLS and CDR2 as YYNGEE. The CDR3 spans 15 residues. V was clipped by 1 base and J by 4 bases; unmatched bases: 4. The CDR3 spells CASSVPAGGSETQYF. CDR3 coding DNA: TGTGCCAGCAGCGTACCAGCGGGGGGGTCAGAGACCCAGTACTTC.

The chain employs TRBV6-5 and TRBJ2-3; D not certain. Trimming took off 5 bases at V and 0 bases at J, with 6 bases between the two ends. This CDR3 comprises 13 residues. The germline V gene encodes CDR1 MNHEY and CDR2 SVGAGI. Here the CDR3 reads CASSPQSTDTQYF. CDR3 nucleotide sequence: TGTGCCAGCAGTCCCCAGAGCACAGATACGCAGTATTTT.

The rearrangement uses TRBV7-9 and TRBJ1-6, with D possibly being TRBD1 (5 bases). The CDR3 runs to 14 residues. Looked up from germline, CDR1 is SEHNR and CDR2 is FQNEAQ (reference sequence). Trimming removed 10 bases at V and 6 bases at J, with 16 bases between. Here the CDR3 DNA reads TGTGCCACCGGGGAGGGGTTGGGTAATTCACCCCTCCACTTT. It specifies CATGEGLGNSPLHF.

This rearrangement joins TRBV2 to TRBJ2-3, with 9 positions matching TRBD2. The CDR3 sequence is 16 residues long. Germline CDR1 reads SNHLY; CDR2 reads FYNNEI. The V gene end was trimmed by 10 bases and the J gene end by 8 bases; junction bases not matched to a gene: 19. The CDR3 reads CATSLGGLANWGTQYF. The DNA of the CDR3 is TGTGCCACTTCTCTGGGAGGACTAGCGAACTGGGGTACGCAGTATTTT.

This clone has just a few counts. The chain combines TRBV7-2 with TRBJ1-5; D gene unclear. V lost 3 bases and J 4 bases, leaving 4 bases between the germline ends. Germline values: CDR1 SGHTA, CDR2 FQGNSA. This CDR3 is 12 amino acids long. The CDR3 reads CASSFFNQPQHF. CDR3 nucleotide sequence: TGTGCCAGCAGCTTCTTTAATCAGCCCCAGCATTTT.

This clone was recorded once. The chain recombines TRBV19 with TRBJ1-2; 12 bases agree with TRBD1. V trimming: 4 bases; J trimming: 2 bases; junction bases outside the gene matches: 11. Germline loops: CDR1 LNHDA, CDR2 SQIVND (reference sequence). This CDR3 spans 18 amino acids. The DNA of the CDR3 is TGTGCCAGTAGTACATCCGGGACAGGGGGCCCGCTAAACTATGGCTACACCTTC. Protein sequence: CASSTSGTGGPLNYGYTF.

The CDR3 loop reads CASSGDRSTSYEQYF. In DNA, the CDR3 is TGTGCCAGCAGCGGGGACAGGTCAACCTCCTACGAGCAGTACTTC. V gene TRBV2 combines with J gene TRBJ2-7; 8 nucleotides line up with TRBD1. The CDR3 extends over 15 amino acids. Germline-derived CDR1 and CDR2 are SNHLY and FYNNEI. Trimming took 6 bases from V and 0 from J; bases not matched to a gene: 7.

Here the CDR3 reads CSGTEARGNTIYF. Here the CDR3 DNA reads TGCAGCGGTACGGAGGCACGGGGAAACACCATATATTTT. V gene TRBV29-1 combines with J gene TRBJ1-3, with no clear D. The ends were cut back, 7 bases at V and 4 bases at J, with 14 bases in the middle. CDR1 and CDR2 (germline): SQVTM, ANQGSEA. This CDR3 contains 13 residues.

This chain's CDR3 is CASSLISAGELFF. For the CDR3, the DNA is TGTGCCAGCAGCTTAATCTCGGCCGGGGAGCTGTTTTTT. The V call is TRBV11-3, the J call TRBJ2-2; D gene ambiguous. This CDR3 spans 13 amino acids. V was clipped by 2 bases and J by 6 bases, with 7 bases between them. CDR1 and CDR2 (germline): SGHNT, YENEEA.

This clone was counted between two and nine times. The chain has TRBV5-1 and TRBJ2-7, with 11 bases fitting TRBD1. The V segment lost 0 bases and the J segment 3 bases; nucleotides outside the gene matches: 5. Germline assignment: CDR1 SGHRS and CDR2 YFSETQ. The CDR3 covers 16 residues. CDR3 coding DNA: TGCGCCAGCAGCTTGGCCCCGGACAGGGGGCACTACGAGCAGTACTTC. It translates to CASSLAPDRGHYEQYF. The full variable domain, in which reference TRBV5-1 and TRBJ2-7 provide the parts outside the CDR3, is KAGVTQTPRYLIKTRGQQVTLSCSPISGHRSVSWYQQTPGQGLQFLFEYFSETQRNKGNFPGRFSGRQFSNSRSEMNVSTLELGDSALYLCASSLAPDRGHYEQYFGPGTRLTVT.

V gene TRBV7-8 combines with J gene TRBJ2-7; 7 bases fit TRBD2. Germline V gene sequence: CDR1 SGHVS, CDR2 FQNEAQ. V lost 5 bases and J lost 6; bases outside the gene matches: 16. The CDR3 is 16 amino acids. CDR3 coding DNA: TGTGCCAGCAGCCTCCGGGGGGTAGCGGGTGAGGGCGAGCAGTACTTC. Its protein product is CASSLRGVAGEGEQYF.

The gene calls are TRBV7-9 and TRBJ1-6; the D gene is possibly TRBD1 (6 bases). CDR3 length equals 14 residues. Trimming shortened V by 5 bases and J by 6 bases, and 11 bases separated the two germline ends. Germline V gene data show CDR1 as SEHNR and CDR2 as FQNEAQ (reference sequence). In DNA, the CDR3 is TGTGCCAGCAGCCCCCAAGGGGGTAATTCACCCCTCCACTTT. Its protein product is CASSPQGGNSPLHF. Looking up the rest from reference TRBV7-9 and TRBJ1-6 gives the full variable domain: DTGVSQNPRHKITKRGQNVTFRCDPISEHNRLYWYRQTLGQGPEFLTYFQNEAQLEKSRLLSDRFSAERPKGSFSTLEIQRTEQGDSAMYLCASSPQGGNSPLHFGNGTRLTVT.

The rearrangement joins TRBV20-1 to TRBJ2-7; TRBD1 aligns across 7 bases. CDR3 length equals 10 residues. From germline, CDR1 is DFQATT and CDR2 SNEGSKA (reference sequence). With 5 bases clipped from V and 7 bases from J, the junction kept 2 bases outside the gene matches. Written as DNA, the CDR3 is TGCAGTGCTGGGGACAGTGAGCAGTACTTC. This codes for CSAGDSEQYF.

The V gene is TRBV4-1, the J gene TRBJ1-5; 9 bases agree with TRBD1. The J segment lost 7 bases and the V segment lost 4 bases, leaving 14 bases of the junction unmatched. Germline values: CDR1 MGHRA, CDR2 YSYEKL. The CDR3 extends over 17 amino acids. The CDR3 region has the DNA TGCGCCAGCAGCCCTATTTTAGACAGGGGGGCTTGGCAGCCCCAGCATTTT. Protein product: CASSPILDRGAWQPQHF.

This clone came up once. The rearrangement joins TRBV6-1 to TRBJ2-7; 11 nucleotides agree with TRBD1. CDR3 length equals 14 residues. The germline V gene encodes CDR1 MNHNS and CDR2 SASEGT. V lost 7 bases to trimming and J lost 3 bases; unmatched junction nucleotides: 5. CDR3 residues: CASTGQGANYEQYF. CDR3 sequence (DNA): TGTGCCAGCACCGGACAGGGGGCGAACTACGAGCAGTACTTC.

The rearrangement links TRBV6-1 to TRBJ1-6; the D is unclear. The ends were cut back, 5 bases at V and 7 bases at J, with 9 bases in the middle. CDR3 size: 13 residues. CDR1 MNHNS and CDR2 SASEGT come from the germline V gene. The CDR3: CASSSLINSPLHF. DNA for the CDR3: TGTGCCAGCAGTAGCCTTATCAATTCACCCCTCCACTTT.